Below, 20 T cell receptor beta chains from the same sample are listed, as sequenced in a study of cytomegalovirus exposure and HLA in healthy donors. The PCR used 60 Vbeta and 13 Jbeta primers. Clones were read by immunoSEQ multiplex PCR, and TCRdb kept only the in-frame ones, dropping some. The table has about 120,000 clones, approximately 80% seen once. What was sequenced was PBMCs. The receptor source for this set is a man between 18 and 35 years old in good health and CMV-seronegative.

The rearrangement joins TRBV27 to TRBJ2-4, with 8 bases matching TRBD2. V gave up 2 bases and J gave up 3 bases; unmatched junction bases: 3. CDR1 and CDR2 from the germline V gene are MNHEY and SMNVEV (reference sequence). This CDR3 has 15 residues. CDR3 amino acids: CASSLAGGLKNIQYF. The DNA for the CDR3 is TGTGCCAGCAGTTTAGCGGGGGGCCTCAAAAACATTCAGTACTTC.

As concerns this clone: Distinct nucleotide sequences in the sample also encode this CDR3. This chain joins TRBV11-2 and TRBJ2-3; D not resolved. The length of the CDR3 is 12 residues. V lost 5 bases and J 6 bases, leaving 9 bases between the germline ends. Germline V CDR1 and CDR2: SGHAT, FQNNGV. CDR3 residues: CASSPQADTQYF. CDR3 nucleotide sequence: TGTGCCAGCAGCCCCCAAGCGGATACGCAGTATTTT.

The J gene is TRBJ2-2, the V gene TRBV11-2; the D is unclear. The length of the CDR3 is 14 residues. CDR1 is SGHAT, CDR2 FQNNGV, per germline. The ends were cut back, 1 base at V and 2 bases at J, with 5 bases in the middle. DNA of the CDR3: TGTGCCAGCAGCTTAGCGGTAAACACCGGGGAGCTGTTTTTT. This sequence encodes CASSLAVNTGELFF.

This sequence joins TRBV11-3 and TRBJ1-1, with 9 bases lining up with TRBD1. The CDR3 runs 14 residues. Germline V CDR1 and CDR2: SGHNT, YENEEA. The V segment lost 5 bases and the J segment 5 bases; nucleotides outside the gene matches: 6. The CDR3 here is CASSPTGGGTEAFF. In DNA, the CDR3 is TGTGCCAGCAGCCCTACAGGGGGCGGAACTGAAGCTTTCTTT.

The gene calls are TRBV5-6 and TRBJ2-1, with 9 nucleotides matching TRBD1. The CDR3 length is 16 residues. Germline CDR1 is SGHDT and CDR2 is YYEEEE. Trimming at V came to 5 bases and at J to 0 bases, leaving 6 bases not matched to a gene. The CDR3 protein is CASRQDRGDSYNEQFF. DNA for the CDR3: TGTGCCAGCAGACAAGACAGGGGGGACTCCTACAATGAGCAGTTCTTC.

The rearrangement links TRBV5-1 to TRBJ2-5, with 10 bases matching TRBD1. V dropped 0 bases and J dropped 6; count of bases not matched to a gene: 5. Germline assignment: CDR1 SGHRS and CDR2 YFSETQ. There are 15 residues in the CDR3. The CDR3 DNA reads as TGCGCCAGCAGCTTGGGGGGACAGGGGAGGCAGACCCAGTACTTC. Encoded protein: CASSLGGQGRQTQYF.

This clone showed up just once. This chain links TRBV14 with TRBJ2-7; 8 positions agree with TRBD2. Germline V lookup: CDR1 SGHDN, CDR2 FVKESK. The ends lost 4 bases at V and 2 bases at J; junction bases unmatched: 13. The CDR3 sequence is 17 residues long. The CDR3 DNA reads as TGTGCCAGCAGCCGGTTTAGCGGGACTGCCCGCACCTACGAGCAGTACTTC. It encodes CASSRFSGTARTYEQYF.

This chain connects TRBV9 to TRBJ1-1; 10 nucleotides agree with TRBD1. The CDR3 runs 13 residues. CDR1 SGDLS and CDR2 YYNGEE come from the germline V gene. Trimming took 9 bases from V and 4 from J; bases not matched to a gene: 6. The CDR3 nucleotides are TGTGCCACCGGACAGGGGGTAGGCACTGAAGCTTTCTTT. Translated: CATGQGVGTEAFF.

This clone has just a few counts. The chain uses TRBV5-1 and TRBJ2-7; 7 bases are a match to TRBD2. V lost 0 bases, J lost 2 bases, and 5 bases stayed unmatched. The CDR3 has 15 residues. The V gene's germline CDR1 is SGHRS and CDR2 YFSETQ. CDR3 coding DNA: TGCGCCAGCAGCTTGGATCCTAGCGGCACCTACGAGCAGTACGTC. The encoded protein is CASSLDPSGTYEQYV.

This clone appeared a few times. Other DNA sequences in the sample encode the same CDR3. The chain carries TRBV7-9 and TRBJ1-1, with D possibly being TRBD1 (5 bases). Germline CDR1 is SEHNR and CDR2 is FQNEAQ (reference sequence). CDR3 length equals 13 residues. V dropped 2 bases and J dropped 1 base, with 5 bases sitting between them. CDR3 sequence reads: CASSLQGNTEAFF. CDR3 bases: TGTGCCAGCAGCTTACAGGGGAACACTGAAGCTTTCTTT. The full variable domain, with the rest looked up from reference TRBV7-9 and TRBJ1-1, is DTGVSQNPRHKITKRGQNVTFRCDPISEHNRLYWYRQTLGQGPEFLTYFQNEAQLEKSRLLSDRFSAERPKGSFSTLEIQRTEQGDSAMYLCASSLQGNTEAFFGQGTRLTVV.

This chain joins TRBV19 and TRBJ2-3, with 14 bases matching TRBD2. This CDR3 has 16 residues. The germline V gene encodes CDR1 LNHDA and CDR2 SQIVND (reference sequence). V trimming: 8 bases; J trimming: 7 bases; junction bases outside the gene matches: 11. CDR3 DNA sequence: TGTGCCAGTCGAGGTCGGGGACTAGCGGGAGTAAATACGCAGTATTTT. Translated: CASRGRGLAGVNTQYF.

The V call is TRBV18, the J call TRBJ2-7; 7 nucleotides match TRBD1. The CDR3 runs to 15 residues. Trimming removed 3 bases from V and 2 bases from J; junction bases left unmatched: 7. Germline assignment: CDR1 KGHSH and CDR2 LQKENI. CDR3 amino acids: CASSPRTGGTYEQYV. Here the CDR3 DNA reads TGTGCCAGCTCACCGAGGACAGGAGGAACCTACGAGCAGTACGTC.

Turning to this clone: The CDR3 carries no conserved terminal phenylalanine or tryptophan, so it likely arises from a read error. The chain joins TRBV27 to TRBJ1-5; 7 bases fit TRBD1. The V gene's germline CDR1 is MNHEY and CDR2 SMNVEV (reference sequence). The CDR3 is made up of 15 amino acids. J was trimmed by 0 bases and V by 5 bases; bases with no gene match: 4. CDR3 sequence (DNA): TGTGCCAGCAGTCCAGGACAGGTTAGCAATCAGCCCCAGCATCTT. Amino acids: CASSPGQVSNQPQHL.

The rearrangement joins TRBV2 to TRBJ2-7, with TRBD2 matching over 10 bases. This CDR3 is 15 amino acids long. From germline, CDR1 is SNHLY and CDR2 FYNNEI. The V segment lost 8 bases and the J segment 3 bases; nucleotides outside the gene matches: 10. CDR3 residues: CASETGTSAYYEQYV. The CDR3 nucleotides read TGTGCCAGCGAGACCGGGACTAGCGCTTACTACGAGCAGTACGTC.

CDR3 bases: TGTGCCAGCAGTTTATCGTACAGGGCTCACGAGCAGTACTTC. Residues: CASSLSYRAHEQYF. The V gene is TRBV27, the J gene TRBJ2-7, with a weak D call TRBD1 (6 bases). This CDR3 region has 14 residues. The germline V gene encodes CDR1 MNHEY and CDR2 SMNVEV (reference sequence). The V gene lost 0 bases and the J gene lost 5 bases, with 11 bases spanning the gap.

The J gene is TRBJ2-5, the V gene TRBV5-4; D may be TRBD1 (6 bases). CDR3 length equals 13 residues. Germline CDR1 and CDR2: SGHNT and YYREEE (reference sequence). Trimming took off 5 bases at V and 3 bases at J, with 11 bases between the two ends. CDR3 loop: CASSTRTEETQYF. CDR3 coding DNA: TGTGCCAGCAGTACGAGGACAGAAGAGACCCAGTACTTC.

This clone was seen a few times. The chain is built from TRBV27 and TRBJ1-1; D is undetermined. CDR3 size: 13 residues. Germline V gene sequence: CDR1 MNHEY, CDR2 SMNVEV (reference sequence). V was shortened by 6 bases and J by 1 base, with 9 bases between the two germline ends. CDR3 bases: TGTGCCAGCAGGACTTCTGGGAACACTGAAGCTTTCTTT. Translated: CASRTSGNTEAFF.

CDR3 nucleotide sequence: TGTGCCAGCAGCTTAGGGGTAGCGGGAGCAGGGGAGCAGTACTTC. Its translation: CASSLGVAGAGEQYF. The V call is TRBV7-2, the J call TRBJ2-7; TRBD2 aligns across 9 bases. From germline, CDR1 is SGHTA and CDR2 FQGNSA. The junction had 8 bases not matched to a gene; V was cut back by 1 base and J by 7 bases. This CDR3 spans 15 amino acids.

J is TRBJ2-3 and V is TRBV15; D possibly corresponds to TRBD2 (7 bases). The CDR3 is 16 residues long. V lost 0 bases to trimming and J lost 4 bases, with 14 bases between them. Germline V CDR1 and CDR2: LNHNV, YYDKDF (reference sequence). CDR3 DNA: TGTGCCACCAGCAGAGATAGGGGGGGTGTACCAGATACGCAGTATTTT. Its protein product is CATSRDRGGVPDTQYF.

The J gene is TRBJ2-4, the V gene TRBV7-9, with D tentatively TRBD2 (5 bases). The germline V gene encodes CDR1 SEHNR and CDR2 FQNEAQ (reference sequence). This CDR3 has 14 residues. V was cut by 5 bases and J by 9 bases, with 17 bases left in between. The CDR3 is CASSTSPGSSIQYF. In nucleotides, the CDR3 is TGTGCCAGCAGCACATCACCGGGGTCGAGCATTCAGTACTTC.